This T cell receptor (beta chain) was found in a study of control samples from healthy donors and cancer patients. Trimming cost V 1 base and J 3 bases, with 13 bases left between them. Germline-derived CDR1 and CDR2 are SGHVS and FNYEAQ. CDR3 length equals 15 residues. The table came from immunoSEQ multiplex PCR; TCRdb's copy has only in-frame clones and leaves some out. Here the sample spans about 80,000 clones, about 79% being singletons. The sequencing input was PBMCs. The chain is built from TRBV7-6 and TRBJ2-7; possibly TRBD1 or TRBD2 for D (5 bases each). The clonotype comes from a man in his fifties or sixties with head and neck cancer. The CDR3 loop reads CASSLGDGVFYEQYF. CDR3 sequence (DNA): TGTGCCAGCAGCTTAGGGGACGGAGTCTTCTACGAGCAGTACTTC.